Below, 10 T cell receptor beta chains from the same sample are listed, as sequenced in a study of chemoradiotherapy in HPV16-positive cancers. Sequencing used immunoSEQ multiplex PCR; TCRdb keeps in-frame clones, though not all of them. The sample has about 39,000 clones, roughly three quarters seen once. The sample in question was blood, obtained from a patient who underwent chemoradiotherapy. All receptors derive from a human donor with HPV-associated anogenital cancer.

V is TRBV7-8 and J is TRBJ1-3; 9 bases line up with TRBD1. The CDR3 contains 17 residues. Per germline, CDR1 SGHVS and CDR2 FQNEAQ. The ends lost 4 bases at V and 4 bases at J; junction bases unmatched: 11. CDR3 DNA: TGTGCCAGCAGCTCTCGGACAGGGGAAAAAGGGGGAAACACCATATATTTT. Translating it yields CASSSRTGEKGGNTIYF. Supplemented by reference TRBV7-8 and TRBJ1-3, the full variable domain reads GAGVSQSPRYKVAKRGQDVALRCDPISGHVSLFWYQQALGQGPEFLTYFQNEAQLDKSGLPSDRFFAERPEGSVSTLKIQRTQQEDSAVYLCASSSRTGEKGGNTIYFGEGSWLTVV.

The chain joins TRBV5-4 to TRBJ2-5; no clear D gene. Trimming left V 4 bases short and J 1 base short, with 8 bases between. The germline V gene encodes CDR1 SGHNT and CDR2 YYREEE (reference sequence). The CDR3 contains 13 residues. The DNA for the CDR3 is TGTGCCAGCAGCCAAGCTTTCCAAGAGACCCAGTACTTC. Its protein is CASSQAFQETQYF.

This clone was recorded only once. The chain has TRBV7-9 and TRBJ1-6; 7 nucleotides align to TRBD1. The CDR3 runs 16 residues. Germline CDR1 is SEHNR and CDR2 is FQNEAQ (reference sequence). Trimming at V came to 4 bases and at J to 9 bases, leaving 12 bases not matched to a gene. CDR3 protein: CASSYSGGGSGSPLHF. The DNA for the CDR3 is TGTGCCAGCAGCTACTCGGGAGGGGGCTCGGGTTCACCCCTCCACTTT.

The V gene is TRBV9, the J gene TRBJ2-2; D possibly corresponds to TRBD2 (7 bases). Germline assignment: CDR1 SGDLS and CDR2 YYNGEE. V was cut by 4 bases and J by 3 bases, with 13 bases left in between. The CDR3 length is 15 residues. This chain's CDR3 is CASSKGGGDTGELFF. The CDR3, as DNA: TGTGCCAGCAGCAAAGGGGGGGGTGACACCGGGGAGCTGTTTTTT.

This chain joins TRBV12-1 and TRBJ1-1; the tabulated D call, TRBD1, remains unverified against the DNA. TRBV12-1 is marked as a pseudogene. There are 17 residues in the CDR3. CDR3 protein: CASSFGSWGQQDSEAFF. CDR3 DNA: TGTGCCAGCAGCTTTGGGTCCTGGGGGCAGCAAGACTCTGAAGCTTTCTTT.

CDR3 in amino acids: CAWSASLSAGELFF. The CDR3 DNA is TGTGCCTGGAGCGCCAGTCTGAGCGCCGGGGAGCTGTTTTTT. This sequence joins TRBV30 and TRBJ2-2; D is unclear. The V and J ends lost 3 bases and 6 bases respectively, with 14 bases between them. Per the germline V gene, CDR1 is GTSNPN and CDR2 is SVGIG (reference sequence). There are 14 residues in the CDR3.

V and J are TRBV4-3 and TRBJ2-3, with a weak D call TRBD2 (5 bases). Trimming removed 4 bases at V and 0 bases at J, with 11 bases between. The germline V gene encodes CDR1 LGHNA and CDR2 YSLEER. The CDR3 length is 15 residues. CDR3 bases: TGCGCCAGCAGCCCCGGACTGTCTAGCACAGATACGCAGTATTTT. This codes for CASSPGLSSTDTQYF.

The V gene is TRBV18, the J gene TRBJ2-7; a possible D gene is TRBD2 (5 bases). Germline loops: CDR1 KGHSH, CDR2 LQKENI. V was clipped by 3 bases and J by 3 bases, with 9 bases between them. The CDR3 has 13 amino acids. CDR3 nucleotide sequence: TGTGCCAGCTCACCTCCGGGGTTCTACGAGCAGTACTTC. It specifies CASSPPGFYEQYF.

The chain employs TRBV7-3 and TRBJ2-3, with TRBD2 matching over 7 bases. Germline CDR1 SGHTA, CDR2 FQGTGA. The CDR3 extends over 15 amino acids. Trimming took 4 bases from V and 0 from J; bases not matched to a gene: 4. The CDR3 region is CASSSTAGSTDTQYF. CDR3 coding DNA: TGTGCCAGCAGCTCTACAGCGGGAAGCACAGATACGCAGTATTTT.

Within the sample, this clone is medium-sized. J is TRBJ1-1 and V is TRBV5-6; D is unresolved. Deletions cut 5 bases from V and 1 base from J, with 9 bases between. The CDR3 has 13 amino acids. Looked up from germline, CDR1 is SGHDT and CDR2 is YYEEEE. The CDR3 region has the DNA TGTGCCAGCAGTTCTGACGAGAACACTGAAGCTTTCTTT. This codes for CASSSDENTEAFF.